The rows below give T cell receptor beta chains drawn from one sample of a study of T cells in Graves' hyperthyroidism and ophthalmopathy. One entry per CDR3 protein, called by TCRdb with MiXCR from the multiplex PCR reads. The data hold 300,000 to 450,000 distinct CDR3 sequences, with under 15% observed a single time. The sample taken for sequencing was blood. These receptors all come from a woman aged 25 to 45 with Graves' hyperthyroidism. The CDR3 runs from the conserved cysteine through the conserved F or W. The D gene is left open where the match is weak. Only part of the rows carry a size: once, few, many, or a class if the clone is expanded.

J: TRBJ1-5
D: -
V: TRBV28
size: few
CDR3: CASSTIQGGSNQPQHF
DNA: TGTGCCAGCAGTACAATACAGGGTGGGAGCAATCAGCCCCAGCATTTT

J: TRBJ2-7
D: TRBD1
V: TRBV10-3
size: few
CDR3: CAISENRGKNEQYF
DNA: TGTGCCATCAGTGAGAACAGGGGAAAGAACGAGCAGTACTTC

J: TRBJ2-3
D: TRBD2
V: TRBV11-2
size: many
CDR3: CASSRTSGRTDTQYF
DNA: TGTGCCAGCAGCCGGACTAGCGGGAGAACAGATACGCAGTATTTT

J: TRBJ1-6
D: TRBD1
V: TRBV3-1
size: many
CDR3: CASSRGDRSNSPLHF
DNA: TGTGCCAGCAGCCGCGGGGACAGATCCAATTCACCCCTCCACTTT

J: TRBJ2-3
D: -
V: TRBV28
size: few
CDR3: CASRSGLPSTDTQYF
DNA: TGTGCCAGCAGGTCCGGGTTACCAAGCACAGATACGCAGTATTTT

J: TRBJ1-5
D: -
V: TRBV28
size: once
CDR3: CASSLLVQPQHF
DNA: TGTGCCAGCAGTTTATTAGTCCAGCCCCAGCATTTT

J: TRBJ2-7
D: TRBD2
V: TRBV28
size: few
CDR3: CASTPGGEFYEQYF
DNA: TGTGCCAGCACCCCGGGGGGAGAATTCTACGAGCAGTACTTC

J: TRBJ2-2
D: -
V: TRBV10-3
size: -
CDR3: CAISEREGTGELFF
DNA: TGTGCCATCAGTGAGCGGGAAGGGACCGGGGAGCTGTTTTTT

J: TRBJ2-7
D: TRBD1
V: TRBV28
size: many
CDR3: CASSTTGGSSYEQYF
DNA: TGTGCCAGCAGTACCACAGGGGGGAGCTCCTACGAGCAGTACTTC

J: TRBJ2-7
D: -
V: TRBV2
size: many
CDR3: CASRGEGAYEQYF
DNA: TGTGCCAGCAGGGGGGAGGGGGCCTACGAGCAGTACTTC

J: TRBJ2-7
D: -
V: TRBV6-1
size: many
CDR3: CASSEVGYEQYF
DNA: TGTGCCAGCAGCGAGGTGGGCTACGAGCAGTACTTC

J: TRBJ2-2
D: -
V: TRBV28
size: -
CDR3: CASSLASRGAGELFF
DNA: TGTGCCAGCAGTTTAGCCAGTAGGGGGGCCGGGGAGCTGTTTTTT

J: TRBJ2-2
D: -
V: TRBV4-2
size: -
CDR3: CASSQDDKRVNTGELFF
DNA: TGTGCCAGCAGCCAAGATGACAAGCGGGTAAACACCGGGGAGCTGTTTTTT

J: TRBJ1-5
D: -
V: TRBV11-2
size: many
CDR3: CASSPTNNQPQHF
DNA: TGTGCCAGCAGCCCTACTAACAATCAGCCCCAGCATTTT

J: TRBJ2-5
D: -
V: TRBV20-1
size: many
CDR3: CSASLSSRGSQYF
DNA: TGCAGTGCTAGCCTCTCCTCCCGCGGGTCCCAGTACTTC

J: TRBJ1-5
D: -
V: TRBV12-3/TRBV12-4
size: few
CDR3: CASSLAAGLNQPQHF
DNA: TGTGCCAGCAGTTTAGCAGCTGGGCTCAATCAGCCCCAGCATTTT

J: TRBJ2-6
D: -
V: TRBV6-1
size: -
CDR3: CASIGGSGANVLTF
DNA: TGTGCCAGCATTGGAGGGTCCGGGGCCAACGTCCTGACTTTC

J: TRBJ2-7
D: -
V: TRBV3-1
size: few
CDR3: CASSQRDGSLWEQYF
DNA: TGTGCCAGCAGCCAAAGGGACGGGAGTTTGTGGGAGCAGTACTTC

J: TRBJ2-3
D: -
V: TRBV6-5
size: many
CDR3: CASSYSAGLSTDTQYF
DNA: TGTGCCAGCAGTTACTCGGCAGGACTAAGCACAGATACGCAGTATTTT

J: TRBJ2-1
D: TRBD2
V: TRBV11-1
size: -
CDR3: CASSPSGTSGRAPYNEQFF
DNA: TGTGCCAGCAGCCCCTCCGGGACTAGCGGGAGGGCCCCCTACAATGAGCAGTTCTTC

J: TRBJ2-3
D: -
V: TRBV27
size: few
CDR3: CASSLGSGTYTQYF
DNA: TGTGCCAGCAGTTTAGGTAGCGGTACCTATACGCAGTATTTT

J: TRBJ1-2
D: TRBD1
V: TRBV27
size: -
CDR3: CASSHRGEYGYTF
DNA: TGTGCCAGCAGCCACAGGGGCGAGTATGGCTACACCTTC

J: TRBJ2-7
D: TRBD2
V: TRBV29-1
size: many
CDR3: CSVEGLAGIGGQYF
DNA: TGCAGCGTTGAAGGGCTAGCGGGAATCGGCGGGCAGTACTTC

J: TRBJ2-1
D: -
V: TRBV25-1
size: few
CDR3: CASSEQGDEQFF
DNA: TGTGCCAGCAGCGAACAGGGCGATGAGCAGTTCTTC

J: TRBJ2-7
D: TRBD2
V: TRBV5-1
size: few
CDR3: CASSPRTSGSSYEQYF
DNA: TGCGCCAGCAGCCCTAGGACTAGCGGGAGTAGCTACGAGCAGTACTTC

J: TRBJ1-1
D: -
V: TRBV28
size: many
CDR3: CASSLYVGLNTEAFF
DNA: TGTGCCAGCAGTTTATATGTGGGTTTGAACACTGAAGCTTTCTTT

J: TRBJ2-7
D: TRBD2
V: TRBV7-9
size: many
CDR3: CASSGSGVLSSYEQYF
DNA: TGTGCCAGCAGCGGTAGCGGGGTACTCAGCTCCTACGAGCAGTACTTC

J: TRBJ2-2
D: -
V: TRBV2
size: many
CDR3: CASSADSNTGELFF
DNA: TGTGCCAGCAGTGCAGACAGTAACACCGGGGAGCTGTTTTTT

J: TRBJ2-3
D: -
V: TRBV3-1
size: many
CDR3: CASSQDGLSDTQYF
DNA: TGTGCCAGCAGCCAAGATGGACTATCAGATACGCAGTATTTT